This T cell receptor (beta chain) was observed in a study of cytomegalovirus exposure and HLA in healthy donors. Study in general: Findings of an earlier analysis included about 120 million unique TCR beta sequences from 190 million or so T cells.

The donors gave bone marrow, and they were healthy. 60 Vbeta and 13 Jbeta primers were used in PCR. This table comes from immunoSEQ multiplex PCR, and its TCRdb copy is limited to in-frame clones, with some not included. The table includes 180,000 or so clones, roughly 74% detected once. This clone was found a few times. The antigen is not known. From germline, CDR1 is SGHTA and CDR2 FQGNSA. This CDR3 has 16 residues. V lost 5 bases to trimming and J lost 8 bases; unmatched junction nucleotides: 9. Findings and limits, study-wide: By a later analysis, the bulk of CMV-associated TCR beta chains appeared HLA-restricted.

The genes are TRBV7-2 and TRBJ2-1; 13 nucleotides agree with TRBD2. This clonotype was obtained from a female donor in good health and CMV-seronegative. Sequencing used PBMCs. Here the CDR3 reads CASSLTGTSGTHEQFF. In DNA form, the CDR3 reads TGTGCCAGCAGCCTGACCGGGACTAGCGGGACTCATGAGCAGTTCTTC.